This T cell receptor (beta chain) comes out of a study of T cells in localized non-small cell lung cancer. Study conclusions and caveats: There were a median around 53 of the top 100 tumor clones appearing in adjacent lung. Uninvolved adjacent lung had more T cell clonality than any other tissue, topping tumor.

Notes on this clone: Its specificity is not known.

The germline gives CDR1 LNHDA, CDR2 SQIVND (reference sequence). The CDR3 sequence is 11 residues long. V was pared by 0 bases and J by 5 bases, with 1 base between. Clones were read by immunoSEQ multiplex PCR, and TCRdb kept only the in-frame ones, dropping some. This table has about 79,000 clones, roughly 91% appearing once. This TCR was recovered from a woman aged 35-75 years with stage I squamous cell lung carcinoma. This chain connects TRBV19 to TRBJ2-5; D uncertain. This specimen was peripheral blood, taken before any cancer treatment. In DNA form, the CDR3 reads TGTGCCAGTAGTATAGAGGAGACCCAGTACTTC. Translation gives CASSIEETQYF.